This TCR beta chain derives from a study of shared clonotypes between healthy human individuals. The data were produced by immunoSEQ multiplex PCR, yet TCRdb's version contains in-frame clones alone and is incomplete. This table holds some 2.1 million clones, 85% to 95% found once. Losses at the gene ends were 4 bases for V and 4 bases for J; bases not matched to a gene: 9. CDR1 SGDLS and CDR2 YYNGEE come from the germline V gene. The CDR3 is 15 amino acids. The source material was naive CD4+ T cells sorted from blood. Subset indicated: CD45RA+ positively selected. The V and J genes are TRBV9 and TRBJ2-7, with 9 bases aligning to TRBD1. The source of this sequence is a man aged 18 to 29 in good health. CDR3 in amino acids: CASSPTGGDPYEQYF. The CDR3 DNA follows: TGTGCCAGCAGCCCAACAGGGGGCGACCCTTACGAGCAGTACTTC.